These T cell receptor beta chains were read from a single sample in a study of Graves' ophthalmopathy and Graves' hyperthyroidism. In TCRdb, the multiplex PCR reads were re-called with MiXCR into one record per CDR3 protein. The sample lists over 200,000 distinct CDR3 sequences, roughly 29% occurring once. Sequenced material: peripheral blood. The origin of the receptors is a man in his fifties or sixties with Graves' ophthalmopathy. Each CDR3 is given with its conserved first and last residue. D genes are given only for firm matches. Not all rows give a size; the values are once, few, many and, for expanded clones, a class.

>.|TRBV7-2|15|TRBJ1-3|.
TGTGCCAGCAGCTTAGGAGGGGGCTCTGGAAACACCATATATTTT
CASSLGGGSGNTIYF
>TRBD1|TRBV6-1|14|TRBJ2-7|.
TGTGCCAGCGCAAAGGGACAGTTCTCCTACGAGCAGTACTTC
CASAKGQFSYEQYF
>TRBD2|TRBV7-2|15|TRBJ2-7|many
TGTGCCAGCAGCCAGGCGGGGGGAAAGTCGTACGAGCAGTACTTC
CASSQAGGKSYEQYF
>.|TRBV27|15|TRBJ2-7|many
TGTGCCAGCAGTTTATACCGGCAGGGCTTGGTCGAGCAGTACTTC
CASSLYRQGLVEQYF
>.|TRBV12-3/TRBV12-4|12|TRBJ2-7|many
TGTGCCAGCAGTTTCAGGGCCGGCGAGCAGTACTTC
CASSFRAGEQYF
>TRBD2|TRBV7-6|18|TRBJ2-7|many
TGTGCCAGCAGCTTCTACAGTGATGGGGAAGAGCTAGCGGGAAAACAGTACTTC
CASSFYSDGEELAGKQYF
>TRBD1|TRBV4-2|15|TRBJ2-7|many
TGTGCCAGCAGCCAAGAATTCGGACAGGCTTACGAGCAGTACTTC
CASSQEFGQAYEQYF
>TRBD2|TRBV9|15|TRBJ2-7|many
TGTGCCAGCAGCGTAGAGGGTAGCGGGGTCTACGAGCAGTACTTC
CASSVEGSGVYEQYF
>TRBD1|TRBV6-5|13|TRBJ2-7|many
TGTGCCAGCAGGGGGACAGCATCTTACGAGCAGTACTTC
CASRGTASYEQYF
>TRBD1|TRBV29-1|17|TRBJ2-5|few
TGCAGCGTGGCCGGGACAGGGGGATACCAACCCCAAGAGACCCAGTACTTC
CSVAGTGGYQPQETQYF
>.|TRBV6-6|14|TRBJ1-1|many
TGTGCCAGCTCGAGGTTGGGCATGAACACTGAAGCTTTCTTT
CASSRLGMNTEAFF
>.|TRBV25-1|13|TRBJ1-1|many
TGTGCCAGCAGTTCGGGGATTGGCACTGAAGCTTTCTTT
CASSSGIGTEAFF
>.|TRBV30|14|TRBJ1-2|many
TGTGCCTGGAAGCAAGGGTATGACTACTATGGCTACACCTTC
CAWKQGYDYYGYTF
>.|TRBV12-3/TRBV12-4|15|TRBJ2-5|many
TGTGCCAGCAGTCCCCCCCGATTAAGTAGAGAGACCCAGTACTTC
CASSPPRLSRETQYF
>.|TRBV6-1|14|TRBJ1-6|.
TGTGCCAGCACCGTCGGGGCAGGGGCCTCACCCCTCCACTTT
CASTVGAGASPLHF
>.|TRBV6-1|14|TRBJ2-7|.
TGTGCCAGCAGTGAATTGGGAACAGGAAACGAGCAGTACTTC
CASSELGTGNEQYF
>.|TRBV19|14|TRBJ2-7|many
TGTGCCAGTAGTATAGAAGCGGGCTCCTACGAGCAGTACTTC
CASSIEAGSYEQYF
>.|TRBV20-1|13|TRBJ2-7|.
TGCAGTGCTCCAGAGCTGGGGGGCTACGAGCAGTACTTC
CSAPELGGYEQYF
>.|TRBV6-1|11|TRBJ1-2|.
TGTGCCAGCACGGACGGAGATGGCTACACCTTC
CASTDGDGYTF
>.|TRBV28|15|TRBJ2-7|few
TGTGCCAGCATCAGGAACAGGGTTCTAACCTACGAGCAGTACTTC
CASIRNRVLTYEQYF
>.|TRBV6-1|15|TRBJ1-2|.
TGTGCCAGCAGTGAAGCGGGACCGGCTGCAGATAGCTACACCTTC
CASSEAGPAADSYTF
>.|TRBV12-3/TRBV12-4|14|TRBJ2-7|.
TGTGCCAGCAGTTTAGCGGGATACACCTACGAGCAGTACTTC
CASSLAGYTYEQYF
>.|TRBV12-5|12|TRBJ2-7|.
TGTGCTAGTGGTTTGTGGGGCTACGAGCAGTACTTC
CASGLWGYEQYF
>.|TRBV29-1|13|TRBJ1-2|.
TGCAGCGTCCAGAATGGACGGGAACACGGCTACACCTTC
CSVQNGREHGYTF
>.|TRBV12-3/TRBV12-4|14|TRBJ1-1|.
TGTGCCAGCAGTTTAGGGGGGAGTCGAACTGAAGCTTTCTTT
CASSLGGSRTEAFF
>.|TRBV11-2|14|TRBJ2-7|.
TGTGCCAGCAGCTTAGATGGCATGTTCTACGAGCAGTACTTC
CASSLDGMFYEQYF
>.|TRBV6-5|14|TRBJ1-6|.
TGTGCCAGCAGTTACGGGAGGGTCTCGGGTCCCCTCCACTTT
CASSYGRVSGPLHF
>.|TRBV18|14|TRBJ1-1|.
TGTGCCAGCTTGCTCTACAGTGAGAACACTGAAGCTTTCTTT
CASLLYSENTEAFF
>.|TRBV5-6|15|TRBJ1-5|many
TGTGCCAGCAGCTTGGCCAGCTATAGCAATCAGCCCCAGCATTTT
CASSLASYSNQPQHF
>TRBD1|TRBV6-1|15|TRBJ1-5|many
TGTGCCAGCAGCAACCTCGACAGGGGCCCTCAGCCCCAGCATTTT
CASSNLDRGPQPQHF
>.|TRBV6-1|14|TRBJ2-3|once
TGTGCCAGCAGTGAGCAGCCGTCCACAGATACGCAGTATTTT
CASSEQPSTDTQYF
>.|TRBV11-2|16|TRBJ2-2|many
TGTGCCAGCAGCTTCGGGGGAACGGGGGCTGCCGGGGAGCTGTTTTTT
CASSFGGTGAAGELFF
>.|TRBV12-3/TRBV12-4|14|TRBJ2-5|many
TGTGCCAGCAGCCATACAGGGCAGTGGGAGACCCAGTACTTC
CASSHTGQWETQYF